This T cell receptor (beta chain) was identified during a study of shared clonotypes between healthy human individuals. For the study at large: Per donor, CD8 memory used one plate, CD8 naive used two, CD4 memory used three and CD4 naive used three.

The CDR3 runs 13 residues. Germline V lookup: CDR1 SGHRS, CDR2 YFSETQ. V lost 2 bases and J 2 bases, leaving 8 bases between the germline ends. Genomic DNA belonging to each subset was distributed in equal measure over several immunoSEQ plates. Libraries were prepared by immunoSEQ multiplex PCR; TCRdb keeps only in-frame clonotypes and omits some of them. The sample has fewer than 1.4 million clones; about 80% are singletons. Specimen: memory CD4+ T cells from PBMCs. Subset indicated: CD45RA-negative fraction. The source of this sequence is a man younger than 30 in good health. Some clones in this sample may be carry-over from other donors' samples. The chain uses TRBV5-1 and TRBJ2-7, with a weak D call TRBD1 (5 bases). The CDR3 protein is CASSFEGAYEQYF. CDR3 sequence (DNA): TGCGCCAGCAGCTTCGAAGGGGCCTACGAGCAGTACTTC.